The 31 T cell receptor beta chains listed next were all sequenced from one sample in a study of T cells in tumors after PD-1 blockade. Here immunoSEQ multiplex PCR was the method, and the copy in TCRdb shows in-frame clones only, minus some. This table holds around 45,000 clones, 75% to 80% found once. The starting material was PBMCs, obtained before anti-PD-1 treatment. All receptors come from a human donor with basal cell carcinoma.

The rearrangement joins TRBV2 to TRBJ2-1; 11 bases fit TRBD2. CDR1 is SNHLY, CDR2 FYNNEI, per germline. The V gene end was trimmed by 5 bases and the J gene end by 12 bases; junction bases not matched to a gene: 9. The length of the CDR3 is 14 residues. CDR3 region: CASSSISTSGAQFF. The CDR3 region has the DNA TGTGCCAGCAGTTCAATCTCGACTAGCGGGGCGCAGTTCTTC.

The chain employs TRBV29-1 and TRBJ2-1; 7 bases are a match to TRBD1. Germline V gene lookup returns CDR1 SQVTM and CDR2 ANQGSEA. Trimming at V came to 4 bases and at J to 0 bases, leaving 6 bases not matched to a gene. The CDR3 sequence is 15 residues long. As DNA, the CDR3 is TGCAGCGTTGCTGACAGGGCCTTCTCCTACAATGAGCAGTTCTTC. Amino acids: CSVADRAFSYNEQFF.

This chain uses TRBV6-5 with TRBJ2-4; D possibly matches TRBD1 or TRBD2 (5 bases each). This CDR3 region has 15 residues. Deletions cut 0 bases from V and 4 bases from J, with 10 bases between. The V gene's germline CDR1 is MNHEY and CDR2 SVGAGI. The CDR3 reads CASSYSRDGKNIQYF. The CDR3 DNA sequence: TGTGCCAGCAGTTACTCGAGGGACGGAAAAAACATTCAGTACTTC.

The chain employs TRBV6-1 and TRBJ1-1; D remains unclear. Trimming left V 2 bases short and J 1 base short, with 8 bases between. Germline loops: CDR1 MNHNS, CDR2 SASEGT. The CDR3 is 14 residues long. CDR3 bases: TGTGCCAGCAGTGAATTCAGAGAGAACACTGAAGCTTTCTTT. This translates into CASSEFRENTEAFF.

V gene TRBV25-1 combines with J gene TRBJ1-6; D is ambiguous. The germline V gene has CDR1 MGHDK and CDR2 SYGVNS. CDR3 size: 15 residues. V dropped 1 base and J dropped 7 bases, with 11 bases sitting between them. The CDR3 reads CASSESGLYNSPLHF. The DNA of the CDR3 is TGTGCCAGCAGTGAATCGGGGTTGTACAATTCACCCCTCCACTTT.

This chain uses TRBV5-1 with TRBJ2-7, with 10 bases fitting TRBD1. Looked up from germline, CDR1 is SGHRS and CDR2 is YFSETQ. V was pared by 3 bases and J by 6 bases, with 9 bases of the junction left unmatched. The CDR3 consists of 15 residues. For the CDR3, the DNA is TGCGCCAGCAGCTCGACCGGGACAGGGGATTCCGAGCAGTACTTC. As protein: CASSSTGTGDSEQYF.

This clone was detected only once. The V call is TRBV7-8, the J call TRBJ2-7; 12 bases line up with TRBD1. Germline-derived CDR1 and CDR2 are SGHVS and FQNEAQ. The trim removed 4 bases at V and 4 bases at J, leaving 5 bases unmatched. This CDR3 contains 15 residues. The CDR3 coding sequence is TGTGCCAGCAGCTCCCGGGACAGGGGGCCTTACGAGCAGTACTTC. Its translation: CASSSRDRGPYEQYF.

This clone is deemed medium-sized. This chain uses TRBV19 with TRBJ2-7; TRBD2 agrees at 8 bases. Germline trimming cut 3 bases from V and 2 bases from J; bases unmatched to any gene: 6. This CDR3 spans 15 amino acids. CDR1 is LNHDA, CDR2 SQIVND, per germline (reference sequence). Written as DNA, the CDR3 is TGTGCCAGTAGTATGCGACGGGGGGGTACCTACGAGCAGTACTTC. Amino acids: CASSMRRGGTYEQYF.

This sequence joins TRBV6-5 and TRBJ1-2; possible D gene TRBD1, 5 bases. V lost 8 bases and J lost 3, with 16 bases in between. The CDR3 spans 14 residues. Germline V gene lookup returns CDR1 MNHEY and CDR2 SVGAGI. CDR3 region: CASRRDGDYYGYTF. CDR3 DNA: TGTGCCAGCCGACGGGACGGTGACTACTATGGCTACACCTTC.

The chain combines TRBV18 with TRBJ2-7, with 8 bases matching TRBD1. CDR1 and CDR2 from the germline V gene are KGHSH and LQKENI. Trimming removed 3 bases from V and 3 bases from J; junction bases left unmatched: 4. The CDR3 has 14 amino acids. The CDR3 sequence is CASSPQGANYEQYF. CDR3 coding DNA: TGTGCCAGCTCACCCCAGGGGGCTAACTACGAGCAGTACTTC.

CDR3 loop: CASSLVAGGSGTQYF. Here the CDR3 DNA reads TGCGCCAGCAGCTTGGTGGCAGGGGGCTCTGGTACGCAGTATTTT. This chain uses TRBV5-1 with TRBJ2-3; TRBD1 agrees at 8 bases. CDR1 is SGHRS, CDR2 YFSETQ, per germline. V gave up 0 bases and J gave up 8 bases; unmatched junction bases: 8. This CDR3 has 15 residues.

This chain uses TRBV19 with TRBJ1-2, with D hard to call. The CDR3 has 14 amino acids. The V gene lost 1 base and the J gene lost 2 bases, with 8 bases spanning the gap. From germline, CDR1 is LNHDA and CDR2 SQIVND (reference sequence). CDR3 DNA sequence: TGTGCCAGTAGTATAGCCGGTGGCAACTATGGCTACACCTTC. This codes for CASSIAGGNYGYTF.

CDR3 in DNA: TGTGCCAGCAGTTTATTCACGGGGGGGTTTTCTTACGAGCAGTACTTC. This encodes CASSLFTGGFSYEQYF. This chain links TRBV28 with TRBJ2-7, with 8 bases that match TRBD2. This CDR3 has 16 residues. V lost 1 base to trimming and J lost 4 bases; unmatched junction nucleotides: 9. Germline CDR1 is MDHEN and CDR2 is SYDVKM. Combining the CDR3 with reference TRBV28 and TRBJ2-7 gives the whole variable domain DVKVTQSSRYLVKRTGEKVFLECVQDMDHENMFWYRQDPGLGLRLIYFSYDVKMKEKGDIPEGYSVSREKKERFSLILESASTNQTSMYLCASSLFTGGFSYEQYFGPGTRLTVT.

The chain combines TRBV27 with TRBJ2-7; the match to TRBD1 covers 8 bases. CDR1 MNHEY and CDR2 SMNVEV come from the germline V gene (reference sequence). The ends lost 6 bases at V and 4 bases at J; junction bases unmatched: 8. CDR3 length equals 14 residues. The CDR3 here is CASSLRQGPYEQYF. The CDR3 DNA is TGTGCCAGCAGCCTACGACAGGGGCCGTACGAGCAGTACTTC.

This clone was picked up a small number of times. The chain recombines TRBV3-1 (or the pseudogene TRBV3-2) with TRBJ2-6; 9 nucleotides agree with TRBD1. The CDR3 extends over 17 amino acids. Germline V gene data show CDR1 as LGHDT and CDR2 as YNNKEL (reference sequence). V trimming: 1 base; J trimming: 4 bases; junction bases outside the gene matches: 5. The CDR3 nucleotides read TGTGCCAGCAGCCAAGGCGGGACAGGGTCAGGGGCCAACGTCCTGACTTTC. Translation: CASSQGGTGSGANVLTF.

This chain links TRBV5-1 with TRBJ2-7; TRBD1 or TRBD2 may be the D gene (5 bases each). Per the germline V gene, CDR1 is SGHRS and CDR2 is YFSETQ. V was trimmed by 4 bases and J by 4 bases, leaving 9 bases between them. This CDR3 has 12 residues. CDR3 residues: CASSRDRYEQYF. As DNA, the CDR3 is TGCGCCAGCAGCCGGGACCGGTACGAGCAGTACTTC.

In this sample, this clone turned up a few times. This chain joins TRBV20-1 and TRBJ2-7, with D perhaps TRBD2 (6 bases). Trimming took 3 bases from V and 5 from J, leaving 17 bases between them. The CDR3 spans 14 residues. CDR1 and CDR2 (germline): DFQATT, SNEGSKA (reference sequence). CDR3 coding DNA: TGCAGTGCTAGTTGGTCGGGAGACCGGGACGAGCAGTACTTC. It encodes CSASWSGDRDEQYF.

This clone came up a few times. This sequence joins TRBV28 and TRBJ1-1, with D maybe TRBD1 (5 bases). With 4 bases removed from V and 2 bases from J, the gap between germline ends came to 8 bases. In germline, CDR1 is MDHEN, CDR2 SYDVKM. The CDR3 runs to 13 residues. The CDR3 loop reads CASSSGTNTEAFF. The CDR3 DNA follows: TGTGCCAGCAGTTCAGGGACCAACACTGAAGCTTTCTTT.

This chain connects TRBV6-5 to TRBJ2-3; 7 bases are shared with TRBD1. With V trimmed by 6 bases and J by 3 bases, 9 bases remained unmatched. This CDR3 has 15 amino acids. CDR1 and CDR2 from the germline V gene are MNHEY and SVGAGI. The CDR3 nucleotides read TGTGCCAGCAGGGGGGAGACAGGGTGGACAGATACGCAGTATTTT. Translating it yields CASRGETGWTDTQYF.

The rearrangement uses TRBV19 and TRBJ2-3; TRBD1 aligns across 7 bases. CDR3 length: 13 residues. V gave up 6 bases and J gave up 6 bases; unmatched junction bases: 6. From germline, CDR1 is LNHDA and CDR2 SQIVND (reference sequence). The CDR3 reads CASSRTGGDTQYF. In nucleotides, the CDR3 is TGTGCCAGTAGCAGGACAGGCGGGGATACGCAGTATTTT.

The V gene is TRBV27, the J gene TRBJ2-5; the match to TRBD2 covers 14 bases. V gave up 5 bases and J gave up 5 bases; unmatched junction bases: 4. CDR3 size: 15 residues. The V gene's germline CDR1 is MNHEY and CDR2 SMNVEV (reference sequence). Written as DNA, the CDR3 is TGTGCCAGCAGTACCCGGACTAGCGGGGGGGAGACCCAGTACTTC. The encoded protein is CASSTRTSGGETQYF.

About this clone itself: Other nucleotide sequences in the sample specify the same CDR3. The rearrangement joins TRBV28 to TRBJ1-1, with D possibly being TRBD1 (6 bases). The germline gives CDR1 MDHEN, CDR2 SYDVKM. The CDR3 is made up of 16 amino acids. Trimming took 5 bases from V and 4 from J, leaving 20 bases between them. CDR3 in amino acids: CASSPPQGRGGTEAFF. The CDR3 nucleotides are TGTGCCAGCAGTCCACCACAGGGCCGCGGCGGCACTGAAGCTTTCTTT.

This sequence joins TRBV28 and TRBJ1-1; D call uncertain. CDR3 length: 12 residues. Germline CDR1 is MDHEN and CDR2 is SYDVKM. Trimming left V 6 bases short and J 1 base short, with 6 bases between. In nucleotides, the CDR3 is TGTGCCAGCAGAGTCTGGAACACTGAAGCTTTCTTT. Translation gives CASRVWNTEAFF.

This chain links TRBV19 with TRBJ2-1; possibly TRBD1 or TRBD2 for D (6 bases each). This CDR3 has 16 amino acids. The germline V gene has CDR1 LNHDA and CDR2 SQIVND (reference sequence). The ends were cut back, 6 bases at V and 5 bases at J, with 20 bases in the middle. DNA for the CDR3: TGTGCCAGTAGCCGCCTTTCGGGGGCCCGAGACAATGAGCAGTTCTTC. Its protein product is CASSRLSGARDNEQFF.

The CDR3 DNA reads as TGTGCCAGCTCCCTTTATTGGGACAATGAGCAGTTCTTC. Translation: CASSLYWDNEQFF. The rearrangement joins TRBV2 to TRBJ2-1; D unresolved. This CDR3 contains 13 residues. Deletions cut 8 bases from V and 5 bases from J, with 13 bases between. Germline assignment: CDR1 SNHLY and CDR2 FYNNEI. The variable domain in full, completed from reference TRBV2 and TRBJ2-1, reads EPEVTQTPSHQVTQMGQEVILRCVPISNHLYFYWYRQILGQKVEFLVSFYNNEISEKSEIFDDQFSVERPDGSNFTLKIRSTKLEDSAMYFCASSLYWDNEQFFGPGTRLTVL.

V and J are TRBV18 and TRBJ2-7; D not certain. V was cut by 2 bases and J by 2 bases, with 7 bases left in between. Germline values: CDR1 KGHSH, CDR2 LQKENI. This CDR3 is built from 13 residues. DNA for the CDR3: TGTGCCAGCTCACCAGGGCACACCTACGAGCAGTACTTC. Its protein product is CASSPGHTYEQYF.

The rearrangement uses TRBV30 and TRBJ2-1, with 8 positions matching TRBD1. The germline V gene has CDR1 GTSNPN and CDR2 SVGIG (reference sequence). The CDR3 runs 13 residues. V lost 5 bases and J lost 10; bases outside the gene matches: 10. The CDR3 sequence is CAWVGWAGGEQFF. CDR3 nucleotides: TGTGCCTGGGTGGGTTGGGCAGGGGGCGAGCAGTTCTTC.

This clone was counted a few times. The V call is TRBV7-8, the J call TRBJ1-1, with D uncertain. This CDR3 is 12 amino acids long. V gave up 3 bases and J gave up 2 bases, with 4 bases separating them. Germline assignment: CDR1 SGHVS and CDR2 FQNEAQ. CDR3: CASSFHNTEAFF. The CDR3 DNA is TGTGCCAGCAGCTTTCACAACACTGAAGCTTTCTTT.

The rearrangement joins TRBV3-1 (or the pseudogene TRBV3-2) to TRBJ2-7, with D unclear. V lost 8 bases and J 0 bases, leaving 11 bases between the germline ends. This CDR3 is built from 13 residues. Germline V gene data show CDR1 as LGHDT and CDR2 as YNNKEL (reference sequence). The CDR3 DNA reads TGTGCCAGCGGGCTGGCGCCCTCCTACGAGCAGTACTTC. This translates into CASGLAPSYEQYF.

V is TRBV9 and J is TRBJ1-2; 8 positions agree with TRBD1. This CDR3 spans 12 amino acids. Germline loops: CDR1 SGDLS, CDR2 YYNGEE. The J segment lost 8 bases and the V segment lost 3 bases, leaving 3 bases of the junction unmatched. CDR3 DNA sequence: TGTGCCAGCAGCGGGGGACAGGCCGGCTACACCTTC. It is translated as CASSGGQAGYTF.

The chain combines TRBV10-3 with TRBJ2-5, with D possibly TRBD2 on 6 matching bases. Germline CDR1 reads ENHRY; CDR2 reads SYGVKD. Trimming removed 10 bases from V and 5 bases from J, with 17 bases in between. There are 13 residues in the CDR3. For the CDR3, the DNA is TGTGCCAACGCTCGGGAGCCGGGGGAGACCCAGTACTTC. It is translated as CANAREPGETQYF.